This T cell receptor (beta chain) originates from a study of blood T cell repertoires in COVID-19. The overall study: The origin of the acute and convalescent COVID-19 samples was the United States, Italy and Spain. In each case, the material was cDNA or gDNA derived from T cells, B-cell-depleted T cells, or PBMCs.

The V gene's germline CDR1 is GTSNPN and CDR2 SVGIG (reference sequence). The ends were cut back, 8 bases at V and 5 bases at J, with 15 bases in the middle. This CDR3 is 12 amino acids long. Original handling: Scientists estimated how many nucleated cells there were by amplifying reference gene primers. Sequencing was performed with immunoSEQ multiplex PCR; in TCRdb, only in-frame clones are kept and a portion is missing. The V and J calls and clone size are taken from that table; D and trimming were inferred from the DNA. The table shows about 220,000 clones, with around 83% occurring only once. The receptor was isolated from a man in his forties or fifties who had recovered from COVID-19. The material sequenced was peripheral blood. This chain uses TRBV30 with TRBJ1-1; tentatively, D is TRBD1 (5 bases). Written as DNA, the CDR3 is TGTGCCACAGGAGACAAGAGGACTGAAGCTTTCTTT. It yields the protein CATGDKRTEAFF.